This TCR beta chain was sequenced in a study of shared clonotypes between healthy human individuals. Study results and limitations: The sharing of around 5% of naive CD4 clonotypes was seen across several donors. Only blood was sampled, and tissue TCR repertoires likely differ from blood ones.

From germline, CDR1 is SEHNR and CDR2 FQNEAQ (reference sequence). V lost 1 base and J lost 2, with 10 bases in between. This CDR3 is 15 amino acids long. HIV-negative, healthy adults without recent acute infections or vaccinations were the donors. Within Nashville, Tennessee resided all donors, each a Caucasian adult. Assay: immunoSEQ multiplex PCR; the TCRdb copy retains only in-frame clones and omits some. The profile covers 2 million to 3 million clones, with roughly 93% appearing a single time and about 0.39% taken by the ten largest. For this clone: Antigen: not known. The sample contains more than one DNA sequence encoding this CDR3.

This clonotype originated in a man younger than 35 in good health. Some clones in this sample may be carry-over from other donors' samples. The specimen sequenced was naive CD4+ T cells from PBMCs. Subset described: CD45RA+ positively selected. The gene calls are TRBV7-9 and TRBJ2-3; either TRBD1 or TRBD2 may fit D (5 bases each). This CDR3 reads CASSLVGGSTDTQYF. The CDR3 DNA reads TGTGCCAGCAGCTTAGTTGGGGGATCCACAGATACGCAGTATTTT. The full variable domain, completed using reference TRBV7-9 and TRBJ2-3, is DTGVSQNPRHKITKRGQNVTFRCDPISEHNRLYWYRQTLGQGPEFLTYFQNEAQLEKSRLLSDRFSAERPKGSFSTLEIQRTEQGDSAMYLCASSLVGGSTDTQYFGPGTRLTVL.